The 28 T cell receptor beta chains listed next were all sequenced from one sample in a study of T cell responses to AZD1222 COVID-19 vaccine. Data came from immunoSEQ multiplex PCR; TCRdb stores just in-frame clones and leaves some out. Of around 150,000 clones detected, roughly 88% appear once; the ten largest clones hold around 2.1%. The sequencing here drew on peripheral blood, taken on day 0 of AZD1222 vaccination. These receptors were taken from an adult in good health.

The chain joins TRBV11-3 to TRBJ2-3; maybe TRBD2 (5 bases). Looked up from germline, CDR1 is SGHNT and CDR2 is YENEEA. The CDR3 is 15 residues long. V was pared by 5 bases and J by 2 bases, with 14 bases between. The CDR3 coding sequence is TGTGCCAGCAGCCGTAAGCGGCTAGTCACAGATACGCAGTATTTT. It specifies CASSRKRLVTDTQYF.

The V gene is TRBV4-1, the J gene TRBJ1-5; no firm D call. This CDR3 comprises 13 residues. Germline V gives CDR1 MGHRA, CDR2 YSYEKL. The CDR3 bases are TGCTCGCATCCAGCCTATAGCAATCAGCCCCAGCATTTT. Protein: CSHPAYSNQPQHF.

The rearrangement links TRBV25-1 to TRBJ2-7; TRBD2 matches at 8 bases. J was trimmed by 0 bases and V by 5 bases; bases with no gene match: 6. The germline V gene has CDR1 MGHDK and CDR2 SYGVNS. The CDR3 is 15 amino acids. CDR3 region: CASSRGGTSSYEQYF. The CDR3 nucleotides read TGTGCCAGCAGTCGAGGGGGGACTAGCTCCTACGAGCAGTACTTC.

The V call is TRBV19, the J call TRBJ2-1; 9 bases are shared with TRBD2. Losses at the gene ends were 3 bases for V and 6 bases for J; bases not matched to a gene: 6. The CDR3 spans 15 residues. The germline V gene has CDR1 LNHDA and CDR2 SQIVND (reference sequence). This chain's CDR3 is CASSIRREGLNEQFF. The CDR3 coding sequence is TGTGCCAGTAGTATCAGGCGGGAGGGCCTCAATGAGCAGTTCTTC. The whole variable domain, remainder taken from reference TRBV19 and TRBJ2-1, is DGGITQSPKYLFRKEGQNVTLSCEQNLNHDAMYWYRQDPGQGLRLIYYSQIVNDFQKGDIAEGYSVSREKKESFPLTVTSAQKNPTAFYLCASSIRREGLNEQFFGPGTRLTVL.

This chain connects TRBV9 to TRBJ1-1, with D possibly being TRBD1 (5 bases). CDR3 length equals 15 residues. Germline V gene lookup returns CDR1 SGDLS and CDR2 YYNGEE. Trimming cost V 0 bases and J 0 bases, with 9 bases left between them. DNA for the CDR3: TGTGCCAGCAGCGTAGGGTGGGGGGTGAACACTGAAGCTTTCTTT. As protein: CASSVGWGVNTEAFF.

The rearrangement uses TRBV18 and TRBJ2-7; a possible D gene is TRBD2 (6 bases). With 1 base removed from V and 4 bases from J, the gap between germline ends came to 17 bases. This CDR3 spans 16 amino acids. Germline CDR1 and CDR2: KGHSH and LQKENI. CDR3 bases: TGTGCCAGCTCACCACTCGCAGTCGGGGGAGGATACGAGCAGTACTTC. It translates to CASSPLAVGGGYEQYF.

V is TRBV7-9 and J is TRBJ1-2; D is uncertain. The CDR3 is 13 residues long. V lost 4 bases and J 2 bases, leaving 8 bases between the germline ends. Germline lookup yields CDR1 SEHNR and CDR2 FQNEAQ (reference sequence). This CDR3 is CASSSRGNYGYTF. CDR3 DNA: TGTGCCAGCAGCTCACGCGGGAACTATGGCTACACCTTC.

This clone was detected a few times. The rearrangement joins TRBV27 to TRBJ2-2; D perhaps matches TRBD2 (5 bases). Germline lookup yields CDR1 MNHEY and CDR2 SMNVEV (reference sequence). This CDR3 comprises 15 residues. Trimming left V 3 bases short and J 3 bases short, with 11 bases between. The CDR3 protein is CASSLAPGYTGELFF. Here the CDR3 DNA reads TGTGCCAGCAGTTTGGCCCCGGGATACACCGGGGAGCTGTTTTTT.

The V call is TRBV19, the J call TRBJ1-5; 7 bases map to TRBD1. Unmatched junction bases numbered 5, after V lost 1 base and J lost 5 bases. This CDR3 is 15 amino acids long. Germline V gene sequence: CDR1 LNHDA, CDR2 SQIVND (reference sequence). Written as DNA, the CDR3 is TGTGCCAGTAGTATAGCCGCCCAGGGGGATCAGCCCCAGCATTTT. Translated: CASSIAAQGDQPQHF.

This clone was observed a few times. V usage is TRBV7-9 and J usage is TRBJ2-3, with 8 nucleotides matching TRBD1. This CDR3 contains 15 residues. V trimming: 1 base; J trimming: 2 bases; junction bases outside the gene matches: 2. Per the germline V gene, CDR1 is SEHNR and CDR2 is FQNEAQ (reference sequence). DNA of the CDR3: TGTGCCAGCAGCTTAGGGACAGGGTCCACAGATACGCAGTATTTT. Translating it yields CASSLGTGSTDTQYF.

J is TRBJ2-3 and V is TRBV3-1 (or the pseudogene TRBV3-2); unclear D gene. There are 15 residues in the CDR3. The V end lost 4 bases, the J end lost 2 bases, and 13 bases lay between the germline ends. The V gene's germline CDR1 is LGHDT and CDR2 YNNKEL (reference sequence). Here the CDR3 DNA reads TGTGCCAGCAGCCGAGACCCAGTAGACACAGATACGCAGTATTTT. Its protein is CASSRDPVDTDTQYF.

This clone turned up a few times. The J gene is TRBJ1-5, the V gene TRBV19; perhaps TRBD1 as D (5 bases). Trimming shortened V by 7 bases and J by 1 base, and 14 bases separated the two germline ends. The CDR3 has 15 residues. The V gene's germline CDR1 is LNHDA and CDR2 SQIVND (reference sequence). The CDR3 nucleotides are TGTGCCAGTATACGATATGGGGGGAGCAATCAGCCCCAGCATTTT. The encoded protein is CASIRYGGSNQPQHF.

The chain carries TRBV11-2 and TRBJ1-2; TRBD1 aligns across 9 bases. Germline V gives CDR1 SGHAT, CDR2 FQNNGV. The CDR3 loop spans 13 amino acids. V dropped 6 bases and J dropped 5; count of bases not matched to a gene: 4. CDR3 sequence (DNA): TGTGCCAGCAGGACCGGGACAGGGTATGGCTACACCTTC. Protein product: CASRTGTGYGYTF.

This chain links TRBV6-1 with TRBJ1-6; D is unclear. V lost 3 bases and J lost 7, with 10 bases in between. CDR1 is MNHNS and CDR2 is SASEGT in the germline V gene. The CDR3 sequence is 14 residues long. The CDR3 coding sequence is TGTGCCAGCAGTGAGAGACCGGAGAATTCACCCCTCCACTTT. It codes for CASSERPENSPLHF.

The chain links TRBV10-2 to TRBJ1-2; D unclear. Trimming removed 3 bases at V and 6 bases at J, with 20 bases between. Germline V gene lookup returns CDR1 WSHSY and CDR2 SAAADI. CDR3 size: 16 residues. The CDR3 region has the DNA TGCGCCAGCAGTGAATTTTTGAGACCGATATGGGATGGCTACACCTTC. Translating gives CASSEFLRPIWDGYTF.

This clone was found once. V usage is TRBV6-5 and J usage is TRBJ2-7; no clear D. The V gene lost 5 bases and the J gene lost 2 bases, with 10 bases spanning the gap. Germline V gene lookup returns CDR1 MNHEY and CDR2 SVGAGI. The CDR3 totals 13 residues. The CDR3 nucleotides read TGTGCCAGCAGTCTAGGAGTTGCCTACGAGCAGTACTTC. It yields the protein CASSLGVAYEQYF.

This clone showed up just once. V gene TRBV28 combines with J gene TRBJ1-5; 10 positions agree with TRBD1. V was clipped by 7 bases and J by 5 bases; unmatched bases: 2. Germline V gives CDR1 MDHEN, CDR2 SYDVKM. This CDR3 contains 13 residues. CDR3 sequence reads: CASMDRGYQPQHF. The CDR3 DNA reads TGTGCCAGCATGGACAGGGGGTATCAGCCCCAGCATTTT. Complete variable domain (other parts from reference TRBV28 and TRBJ1-5): DVKVTQSSRYLVKRTGEKVFLECVQDMDHENMFWYRQDPGLGLRLIYFSYDVKMKEKGDIPEGYSVSREKKERFSLILESASTNQTSMYLCASMDRGYQPQHFGDGTRLSIL.

This clone was observed once. This chain uses TRBV6-5 with TRBJ2-1; TRBD1 might be the D (5 bases). V was shortened by 6 bases and J by 2 bases, with 14 bases between the two germline ends. Germline V gene data show CDR1 as MNHEY and CDR2 as SVGAGI. The CDR3 spans 15 residues. The CDR3 region is CASRQVHSPYNEQFF. In DNA, the CDR3 is TGTGCCAGCAGACAGGTCCATTCCCCCTACAATGAGCAGTTCTTC.

The CDR3 region is CASSSVQYYNEKLFF. The CDR3 DNA reads TGTGCCAGCAGTTCCGTACAGTATTATAATGAAAAACTGTTTTTT. The V gene is TRBV27, the J gene TRBJ1-4; D gene uncertain. Germline loops: CDR1 MNHEY, CDR2 SMNVEV (reference sequence). The CDR3 consists of 15 residues. Trimming left V 4 bases short and J 4 bases short, with 13 bases between.

The CDR3 loop is CASSVDPWGGNTIYF. The CDR3 nucleotides are TGTGCCAGCAGCGTAGATCCGTGGGGGGGAAACACCATATATTTT. The chain is built from TRBV9 and TRBJ1-3, with D perhaps matching TRBD1 (5 bases). The CDR3 is 15 residues long. Trimming removed 0 bases at V and 4 bases at J, with 11 bases between. Germline-derived CDR1 and CDR2 are SGDLS and YYNGEE.

The chain employs TRBV5-6 and TRBJ1-4; 8 positions match TRBD1. Trimming removed 3 bases from V and 0 bases from J; junction bases left unmatched: 1. CDR3 length: 15 amino acids. The germline gives CDR1 SGHDT, CDR2 YYEEEE. This CDR3 reads CASSSTGATNEKLFF. Written as DNA, the CDR3 is TGTGCCAGCAGCTCGACAGGGGCAACTAATGAAAAACTGTTTTTT.

The chain combines TRBV9 with TRBJ1-1; TRBD1 matches 7 bases. V was pared by 3 bases and J by 1 base, with 9 bases of the junction left unmatched. The V gene's germline CDR1 is SGDLS and CDR2 YYNGEE. The CDR3 runs 16 residues. The CDR3 sequence is CASSGHRGRRNTEAFF. In nucleotides, the CDR3 is TGTGCCAGCAGCGGCCACAGGGGACGGCGGAACACTGAAGCTTTCTTT.

The chain uses TRBV5-5 and TRBJ1-4; no clear D gene. V was trimmed by 0 bases and J by 6 bases, leaving 3 bases between them. This CDR3 region has 12 residues. Looked up from germline, CDR1 is SGHKS and CDR2 is YYEKEE (reference sequence). This CDR3 reads CASSLAYEKLFF. CDR3 in DNA: TGTGCCAGCAGCTTGGCCTATGAAAAACTGTTTTTT.

V gene TRBV7-3 combines with J gene TRBJ2-2, with D unclear. Germline-derived CDR1 and CDR2 are SGHTA and FQGTGA. The CDR3 is made up of 14 amino acids. The V gene lost 0 bases and the J gene lost 1 base, with 3 bases spanning the gap. The chain's CDR3 is CASSLTRNTGELFF. The CDR3 DNA reads as TGTGCCAGCAGCTTAACTAGGAACACCGGGGAGCTGTTTTTT.

This clone was seen a handful of times. The chain is built from TRBV6-5 and TRBJ2-7; D call uncertain. V was trimmed by 6 bases and J by 5 bases, leaving 20 bases between them. Germline V gives CDR1 MNHEY, CDR2 SVGAGI. The CDR3 covers 15 residues. The CDR3 loop is CASRGSAHMSDEQYF. The CDR3 region has the DNA TGTGCCAGCAGAGGGTCAGCCCATATGAGCGACGAGCAGTACTTC.

This chain uses TRBV27 with TRBJ2-7; D may be TRBD1 (5 bases). This CDR3 contains 13 residues. Trimming shortened V by 7 bases and J by 4 bases, and 14 bases separated the two germline ends. Germline V gene lookup returns CDR1 MNHEY and CDR2 SMNVEV (reference sequence). The CDR3 loop reads CASTARGLYEQYF. CDR3 bases: TGTGCCAGCACCGCTAGGGGCCTTTACGAGCAGTACTTC.

This clone was counted once. The chain has TRBV14 and TRBJ1-1, with D possibly TRBD1 on 6 matching bases. The CDR3 length is 14 residues. V was shortened by 6 bases and J by 4 bases, with 15 bases between the two germline ends. CDR1 is SGHDN and CDR2 is FVKESK in the germline V gene. CDR3 nucleotide sequence: TGTGCCAGCAGTCTACCGGGACAAGCCACTGAAGCTTTCTTT. Amino acid sequence: CASSLPGQATEAFF.

The V call is TRBV9, the J call TRBJ1-1, with D hard to call. CDR1 and CDR2 from the germline V gene are SGDLS and YYNGEE. The CDR3 length is 13 residues. V was cut by 0 bases and J by 1 base, with 4 bases left in between. CDR3 nucleotide sequence: TGTGCCAGCAGCGTAGAACAGAACACTGAAGCTTTCTTT. Protein sequence: CASSVEQNTEAFF.